Reported below is one TCR beta chain. No antigen is known for it. The same CDR3 is also encoded by other DNA sequences in this sample. The germline CDR1 and CDR2 sequences are MNHNS and SASEGT. The germline V and J ends were trimmed by 4 bases and 0 bases, with 7 bases remaining between them. This CDR3 region has 14 residues. The record originates from a study of shared clonotypes between healthy human individuals. Across the whole study: Three plates each covered CD4 naive and memory; CD8 naive two, CD8 memory one. Study-level points and caveats: Across subsets, estimated richness was generally greater for naive than for memory populations.

Investigators spread the genomic DNA of each subset evenly over several immunoSEQ plates. In the source study's methods: ImmunoSEQ yielded junction-only sequences lacking quality scores, so filtering differed. Measured with immunoSEQ multiplex PCR; TCRdb has only the in-frame clones, and not every one. V and J calls and clone size are those listed in that table; D and trimming were worked out from the DNA. Counted here are 2,500,000 or so clones, less than 95% occurring once; the ten biggest clones make up 0.37%. The sequencing input was naive CD4+ T cells from PBMCs. Subset indicated: CD45RA+ positively selected. The V call is TRBV6-1, the J call TRBJ1-3; D perhaps matches TRBD1 (6 bases). This sequence was found in a man younger than 35 in good health. Some clones in this sample may be carry-over from other donors' samples. Here the CDR3 reads CASSGQVSGNTIYF. CDR3 bases: TGTGCCAGCAGTGGACAGGTCTCTGGAAACACCATATATTTT.